The 28 T cell receptor beta chains presented below share a single source sample, sequenced in a study of blood T cell repertoires in COVID-19. Measured with immunoSEQ multiplex PCR; TCRdb has only the in-frame clones, and not every one. Of about 57,000 clones detected, 75% to 95% appear once; the ten largest clones hold under 2.5%. What was sequenced was peripheral blood. The receptors derive from a man aged 60-69 years with acute or convalescent COVID-19.

J is TRBJ2-1 and V is TRBV29-1, with D hard to call. Germline CDR1 is SQVTM and CDR2 is ANQGSEA. The V and J ends lost 0 bases and 9 bases respectively, with 9 bases between them. CDR3 length: 12 residues. The CDR3 here is CSVEESAPEQFF. The DNA for the CDR3 is TGCAGCGTTGAAGAGAGCGCACCTGAGCAGTTCTTC.

The V and J genes are TRBV7-8 and TRBJ2-1; TRBD2 matches at 16 bases. CDR3 length: 18 amino acids. Germline CDR1 SGHVS, CDR2 FQNEAQ. Trimming cost V 5 bases and J 0 bases; bases outside gene matches: 4. As DNA, the CDR3 is TGTGCCAGCAGCCCGGGACTAGCGGGAGGGGTCTCCTACAATGAGCAGTTCTTC. It yields the protein CASSPGLAGGVSYNEQFF.

The V call is TRBV6-6, the J call TRBJ1-3; 10 bases line up with TRBD1. The CDR3 has 17 amino acids. The junction had 11 bases not matched to a gene; V was cut back by 5 bases and J by 4 bases. CDR1 and CDR2 from the germline V gene are MNHNY and SVGAGI (reference sequence). CDR3 residues: CASSQYGTGVGGNTIYF. In nucleotides, the CDR3 is TGTGCCAGCAGTCAATATGGGACAGGGGTGGGCGGAAACACCATATATTTT.

The chain joins TRBV2 to TRBJ2-5; TRBD2 matches 7 bases. Germline V gene lookup returns CDR1 SNHLY and CDR2 FYNNEI. The length of the CDR3 is 12 residues. V lost 4 bases and J lost 7; bases outside the gene matches: 3. CDR3 region: CASSGPGGTQYF. CDR3 DNA sequence: TGTGCCAGCAGTGGCCCGGGGGGGACCCAGTACTTC.

The chain combines TRBV6-5 with TRBJ2-7, with D possibly matching TRBD2 (5 bases). Per the germline V gene, CDR1 is MNHEY and CDR2 is SVGAGI. Trimming shortened V by 0 bases and J by 6 bases, and 12 bases separated the two germline ends. There are 14 residues in the CDR3. CDR3 loop: CASSYSRVLFEQYF. The DNA for the CDR3 is TGTGCCAGCAGTTACTCGAGGGTATTGTTCGAGCAGTACTTC.

This clone appeared a single time. This chain links TRBV28 with TRBJ1-1; perhaps TRBD1 as D (6 bases). Germline loops: CDR1 MDHEN, CDR2 SYDVKM. V lost 3 bases to trimming and J lost 6 bases, with 11 bases between them. The CDR3 is 13 residues long. CDR3 bases: TGTGCCAGCAGTTTGTGGACAGAAGCTGAAGCTTTCTTT. Translated: CASSLWTEAEAFF. The full variable domain, with the rest looked up from reference TRBV28 and TRBJ1-1, is DVKVTQSSRYLVKRTGEKVFLECVQDMDHENMFWYRQDPGLGLRLIYFSYDVKMKEKGDIPEGYSVSREKKERFSLILESASTNQTSMYLCASSLWTEAEAFFGQGTRLTVV.

This chain links TRBV12-3 or TRBV12-4 with TRBJ1-5; D remains unclear. This CDR3 is 13 amino acids long. The V and J ends lost 5 bases and 7 bases respectively, with 12 bases between them. The CDR3 region is CASSPTPRQPQHF. CDR3 nucleotide sequence: TGTGCCAGCAGTCCCACCCCCAGGCAGCCCCAGCATTTT.

This chain connects TRBV6-5 to TRBJ1-4; D remains ambiguous. V was pared by 5 bases and J by 6 bases, with 10 bases between. CDR1 and CDR2 (germline): MNHEY, SVGAGI. There are 13 residues in the CDR3. The CDR3 loop reads CASSQMVYEKLFF. In nucleotides, the CDR3 is TGTGCCAGCAGTCAGATGGTGTATGAAAAACTGTTTTTT.

The V gene is TRBV15, the J gene TRBJ2-7; unclear D gene. Trimming cost V 0 bases and J 4 bases, with 7 bases left between them. The CDR3 length is 13 residues. Germline assignment: CDR1 LNHNV and CDR2 YYDKDF (reference sequence). The CDR3 reads CATSRESQYEQYF. CDR3 bases: TGTGCCACCAGCAGAGAATCGCAGTACGAGCAGTACTTC.

The chain combines TRBV28 with TRBJ1-1; a weak D match, TRBD1 (5 bases). Germline-derived CDR1 and CDR2 are MDHEN and SYDVKM. The CDR3 sequence is 17 residues long. The V and J ends lost 6 bases and 6 bases respectively, with 26 bases between them. The CDR3 here is CASSEPGGAKMDSEAFF. The CDR3 DNA is TGTGCCAGCAGCGAGCCGGGAGGGGCGAAGATGGATTCTGAAGCTTTCTTT.

This clone was seen a single time. This CDR3 is CADAQSGPPGTDTQYF. CDR3 bases: TGTGCCGACGCCCAAAGTGGGCCCCCTGGCACAGATACGCAGTATTTT. This chain uses TRBV7-2 with TRBJ2-3; D remains unclear. V was clipped by 11 bases and J by 1 base, with 22 bases between them. CDR3 length: 16 residues. CDR1 is SGHTA and CDR2 is FQGNSA in the germline V gene. The full variable domain, its missing parts supplied by reference TRBV7-2 and TRBJ2-3, is GAGVSQSPSNKVTEKGKDVELRCDPISGHTALYWYRQSLGQGLEFLIYFQGNSAPDKSGLPSDRFSAERTGGSVSTLTIQRTQQEDSAVYLCADAQSGPPGTDTQYFGPGTRLTVL.

The chain combines TRBV5-1 with TRBJ1-2; 8 bases are shared with TRBD1. CDR1 is SGHRS and CDR2 is YFSETQ in the germline V gene. Trimming cost V 2 bases and J 8 bases; bases outside gene matches: 11. This CDR3 has 15 amino acids. CDR3 residues: CASSLAPGQEAGYTF. For the CDR3, the DNA is TGCGCCAGCAGCTTAGCCCCGGGACAGGAGGCCGGCTACACCTTC. Looking up the rest from reference TRBV5-1 and TRBJ1-2 gives the full variable domain: KAGVTQTPRYLIKTRGQQVTLSCSPISGHRSVSWYQQTPGQGLQFLFEYFSETQRNKGNFPGRFSGRQFSNSRSEMNVSTLELGDSALYLCASSLAPGQEAGYTFGSGTRLTVV.

V gene TRBV6-4 combines with J gene TRBJ1-6; 9 bases fit TRBD1. Germline V gene sequence: CDR1 MRHNA, CDR2 SNTAGT. V was pared by 4 bases and J by 7 bases, with 5 bases of the junction left unmatched. This CDR3 has 15 residues. The CDR3 region is CASSAGTGRNSPLHF. CDR3 DNA: TGTGCCAGCAGTGCGGGGACAGGGAGGAATTCACCCCTCCACTTT.

A remark on this clone: The CDR3 end shows no conserved phenylalanine or tryptophan, and so a read error is likely. The DNA is left out, because the CDR3 cannot be placed on it with certainty; the CDR3 is given as TCRdb lists it. The chain joins TRBV23-1 to TRBJ1-1; the listed D gene, TRBD1, was not tested against the DNA. TRBV23-1 falls under the ORF class, with uncertain function. The CDR3 is 12 amino acids long, termini counted. CDR3: CASSQPRQGRFV.

This chain uses TRBV29-1 with TRBJ1-4; unclear D gene. V gave up 6 bases and J gave up 4 bases, with 18 bases separating them. Per germline, CDR1 SQVTM and CDR2 ANQGSEA. The CDR3 has 15 residues. CDR3 in amino acids: CSVQIQAVYNEKLFF. In nucleotides, the CDR3 is TGCAGCGTCCAGATCCAGGCAGTTTATAATGAAAAACTGTTTTTT.

The chain uses TRBV14 and TRBJ2-6; TRBD2 aligns across 7 bases. CDR3 length: 19 residues. Per the germline V gene, CDR1 is SGHDN and CDR2 is FVKESK. Unmatched junction bases numbered 11, after V lost 3 bases and J lost 0 bases. The CDR3 nucleotides read TGTGCCAGCAGCCACCTGGGGAGGGTAGGCAACTCTGGGGCCAACGTCCTGACTTTC. This encodes CASSHLGRVGNSGANVLTF.

This clone was observed a few times. The rearrangement uses TRBV4-3 and TRBJ1-5; possible D gene TRBD1, 5 bases. The V gene lost 0 bases and the J gene lost 2 bases, with 8 bases spanning the gap. This CDR3 has 15 residues. Germline-derived CDR1 and CDR2 are LGHNA and YSLEER. CDR3 loop: CASSQDPRGNQPQHF. Written as DNA, the CDR3 is TGCGCCAGCAGCCAAGACCCCAGGGGCAATCAGCCCCAGCATTTT.

This rearrangement joins TRBV6-5 to TRBJ2-5; maybe TRBD1 (5 bases). The CDR3 has 14 residues. In germline, CDR1 is MNHEY, CDR2 SVGAGI. The V and J ends lost 0 bases and 4 bases respectively, with 9 bases between them. The DNA for the CDR3 is TGTGCCAGCAGTTACTCTCCCAGGGCAGAGACCCAGTACTTC. It encodes CASSYSPRAETQYF.

The genes are TRBV19 and TRBJ1-1, with a possible D match to TRBD1 (5 bases). The CDR3 consists of 14 residues. In germline, CDR1 is LNHDA, CDR2 SQIVND (reference sequence). With 5 bases removed from V and 2 bases from J, the gap between germline ends came to 12 bases. The CDR3 DNA is TGTGCCAGTAGTCCCGGGACTCTCAACACTGAAGCTTTCTTT. Protein: CASSPGTLNTEAFF.

This chain joins TRBV5-6 and TRBJ1-5; a possible D gene is TRBD1 (6 bases). The germline V and J ends were trimmed by 5 bases and 10 bases, with 13 bases remaining between them. Germline V gene lookup returns CDR1 SGHDT and CDR2 YYEEEE. This CDR3 has 12 residues. The CDR3 region has the DNA TGTGCCAGCAGTTCTCCGACAGGCCCCCAGCATTTT. Encoded protein: CASSSPTGPQHF.

Here the CDR3 reads CASSVGGSGRGNEQFF. CDR3 nucleotide sequence: TGTGCCAGCAGCGTAGGAGGGAGCGGGAGGGGTAATGAGCAGTTCTTC. The chain has TRBV9 and TRBJ2-1; TRBD2 agrees at 10 bases. Germline V gene data show CDR1 as SGDLS and CDR2 as YYNGEE. V lost 0 bases, J lost 7 bases, and 7 bases stayed unmatched. The CDR3 length is 16 residues.

V gene TRBV4-3 combines with J gene TRBJ1-3; a weak D match, TRBD1 (5 bases). In germline, CDR1 is LGHNA, CDR2 YSLEER. This CDR3 is 17 amino acids long. Trimming left V 0 bases short and J 0 bases short, with 12 bases between. Here the CDR3 reads CASSQDLQGTSGNTIYF. In DNA, the CDR3 is TGCGCCAGCAGCCAAGATCTGCAGGGTACCTCTGGAAACACCATATATTTT.

V gene TRBV7-8 combines with J gene TRBJ1-5; D is perhaps TRBD1 (6 bases). The V and J ends lost 3 bases and 0 bases respectively, with 12 bases between them. Germline CDR1 and CDR2: SGHVS and FQNEAQ. The CDR3 sequence is 16 residues long. This CDR3 is CASSFSGDGSNQPQHF. The CDR3 coding sequence is TGTGCCAGCAGCTTTTCAGGGGATGGTAGCAATCAGCCCCAGCATTTT. Drawing the rest from reference TRBV7-8 and TRBJ1-5, the complete variable domain is GAGVSQSPRYKVAKRGQDVALRCDPISGHVSLFWYQQALGQGPEFLTYFQNEAQLDKSGLPSDRFFAERPEGSVSTLKIQRTQQEDSAVYLCASSFSGDGSNQPQHFGDGTRLSIL.

The chain recombines TRBV4-2 with TRBJ1-1; 7 bases agree with TRBD1. V lost 0 bases and J lost 1; bases outside the gene matches: 5. This CDR3 has 16 amino acids. The germline V gene has CDR1 LGHNA and CDR2 YNFKEQ. The CDR3 loop reads CASSQDTRDRNTEAFF. The CDR3 bases are TGTGCCAGCAGCCAAGATACGCGGGACAGGAACACTGAAGCTTTCTTT.

The chain is built from TRBV24-1 and TRBJ2-3; tentatively, D is TRBD2 (6 bases). Germline CDR1 KGHDR, CDR2 SFDVKD. Trimming removed 4 bases from V and 9 bases from J, with 10 bases in between. The length of the CDR3 is 12 residues. In DNA form, the CDR3 reads TGTGCCACCAGTGAGGGTCGGGGGACGCAGTATTTT. This codes for CATSEGRGTQYF.

The chain couples TRBV6-5 to TRBJ1-3; D is unresolved. Trimming took off 7 bases at V and 3 bases at J, with 4 bases between the two ends. Germline V gene lookup returns CDR1 MNHEY and CDR2 SVGAGI. The CDR3 consists of 11 residues. The CDR3 protein is CASINGNTIYF. Here the CDR3 DNA reads TGTGCCAGCATTAATGGAAACACCATATATTTT.

This clone was found a few times. The V and J genes are TRBV3-1 (or the pseudogene TRBV3-2) and TRBJ2-7; 8 positions match TRBD1. Germline values: CDR1 LGHDT, CDR2 YNNKEL (reference sequence). The CDR3 spans 15 residues. The junction had 4 bases not matched to a gene; V was cut back by 1 base and J by 2 bases. The CDR3 DNA sequence: TGTGCCAGCAGCCAAGCAGGGGGCGTAACCTACGAGCAGTACTTC. Translation gives CASSQAGGVTYEQYF.

This chain uses TRBV5-1 with TRBJ2-7, with TRBD1 identical over 12 bases. The germline V gene encodes CDR1 SGHRS and CDR2 YFSETQ. This CDR3 comprises 16 residues. The trim removed 3 bases at V and 6 bases at J, leaving 10 bases unmatched. This chain's CDR3 is CASSYEEGQGAAEQYF. The CDR3 DNA follows: TGCGCCAGCAGCTACGAGGAGGGACAGGGGGCCGCCGAGCAGTACTTC.